Below are 23 T cell receptor beta chains sequenced from a single sample in a study of cytomegalovirus exposure and HLA in healthy donors. Both 60 Vbeta primers and 13 Jbeta primers went into the PCR. Sequencing used immunoSEQ multiplex PCR; TCRdb keeps in-frame clones, though not all of them. Of over 100,000 clones in the sample, about 80% were seen once. Input material: PBMCs. These receptors all come from a human donor in good health.

The rearrangement uses TRBV5-1 and TRBJ2-6; possibly TRBD2 for D (5 bases). Trimming removed 4 bases at V and 7 bases at J, with 9 bases between. Germline V gene data show CDR1 as SGHRS and CDR2 as YFSETQ. The CDR3 is 13 amino acids. This chain's CDR3 is CASSAEGANVLTF. As DNA, the CDR3 is TGCGCCAGCAGCGCCGAGGGAGCCAACGTCCTGACTTTC.

This rearrangement joins TRBV20-1 to TRBJ1-2; no clear D. The CDR3 is 10 amino acids. V lost 5 bases and J 7 bases, leaving 8 bases between the germline ends. CDR1 is DFQATT, CDR2 SNEGSKA, per germline (reference sequence). CDR3 residues: CSAGGSGYTF. CDR3 DNA sequence: TGCAGTGCTGGAGGGAGTGGCTACACCTTC.

CDR3 amino acids: CASSILPGQAANTIYF. DNA of the CDR3: TGTGCCAGTAGTATCCTACCGGGACAGGCCGCGAACACCATATATTTT. This chain connects TRBV19 to TRBJ1-3; TRBD1 matches 8 bases. J was trimmed by 7 bases and V by 3 bases; bases with no gene match: 11. This CDR3 comprises 16 residues. Germline CDR1 and CDR2: LNHDA and SQIVND (reference sequence).

This clone was counted a single time. The chain has TRBV5-6 and TRBJ1-2; possible D gene TRBD1, 6 bases. Germline loops: CDR1 SGHDT, CDR2 YYEEEE. The germline V and J ends were trimmed by 1 base and 5 bases, with 9 bases remaining between them. There are 13 residues in the CDR3. The CDR3 DNA follows: TGTGCCAGCAGCTTGACAGGGCTTTATGGCTACACCTTC. Its protein product is CASSLTGLYGYTF. Drawing the rest from reference TRBV5-6 and TRBJ1-2, the complete variable domain is DAGVTQSPTHLIKTRGQQVTLRCSPKSGHDTVSWYQQALGQGPQFIFQYYEEEERQRGNFPDRFSGHQFPNYSSELNVNALLLGDSALYLCASSLTGLYGYTFGSGTRLTVV.

The V call is TRBV2, the J call TRBJ1-2, with TRBD1 matching over 8 bases. The CDR3 has 11 amino acids. The V gene's germline CDR1 is SNHLY and CDR2 FYNNEI. V was pared by 5 bases and J by 13 bases, with 6 bases of the junction left unmatched. This chain's CDR3 is CASSMDRELTF. Here the CDR3 DNA reads TGTGCCAGCAGTATGGACAGGGAACTCACCTTC.

The DNA for the CDR3 is TGTGCCAGCAGTGCCCGTGATGGGGGCAGACAAGAGACCCAGTACTTC. Translating gives CASSARDGGRQETQYF. This chain uses TRBV6-1 with TRBJ2-5, with D maybe TRBD1 (6 bases). Germline V gives CDR1 MNHNS, CDR2 SASEGT. The CDR3 totals 16 residues. Trimming removed 4 bases at V and 2 bases at J, with 17 bases between.

This clone has a single count. V gene TRBV6-5 combines with J gene TRBJ1-2, with a tentative D call TRBD1 (5 bases). V was clipped by 2 bases and J by 4 bases, with 8 bases between them. This CDR3 comprises 13 residues. Germline values: CDR1 MNHEY, CDR2 SVGAGI. The CDR3 DNA sequence: TGTGCCAGCAGTTACCAGGGTGGCTATGGCTACACCTTC. Translating it yields CASSYQGGYGYTF.

This clone was seen a single time. V is TRBV6-6 and J is TRBJ2-1; possibly TRBD2 for D (6 bases). The CDR3 is 13 residues long. The germline CDR1 and CDR2 sequences are MNHNY and SVGAGI (reference sequence). With 4 bases removed from V and 7 bases from J, the gap between germline ends came to 11 bases. CDR3 loop: CASSSGTWNEQFF. The DNA for the CDR3 is TGTGCCAGCAGTTCCGGGACTTGGAATGAGCAGTTCTTC.

This clone was observed a handful of times. The rearrangement links TRBV30 to TRBJ1-4, with D unclear. Trimming stripped 7 bases from V and 4 bases from J, with 13 bases between. The CDR3 is made up of 13 amino acids. Germline-derived CDR1 and CDR2 are GTSNPN and SVGIG (reference sequence). The CDR3 DNA reads as TGTGCCTACCAACCGAGCTTTAATGAAAAACTGTTTTTT. Translating gives CAYQPSFNEKLFF.

The V gene is TRBV7-2, the J gene TRBJ2-1, with D possibly matching TRBD2 (8 bases). CDR3 length: 15 amino acids. Deletions cut 5 bases from V and 5 bases from J, with 16 bases between. The germline CDR1 and CDR2 sequences are SGHTA and FQGNSA. CDR3 in DNA: TGTGCCAGCAGCACCAGGGGGGGACTAGACAATGAGCAGTTCTTC. It codes for CASSTRGGLDNEQFF.

Here the CDR3 DNA reads TGTGCCAGCAGCTTAGGACCGGGACAGGCAAGCACTGAAGCTTTCTTT. Translating gives CASSLGPGQASTEAFF. This rearrangement joins TRBV7-8 to TRBJ1-1; 8 bases fit TRBD1. This CDR3 is 16 amino acids long. Germline loops: CDR1 SGHVS, CDR2 FQNEAQ. Losses at the gene ends were 1 base for V and 4 bases for J; bases not matched to a gene: 8.

J is TRBJ2-5 and V is TRBV4-1, with TRBD2 matching over 10 bases. V lost 1 base to trimming and J lost 5 bases; unmatched junction nucleotides: 10. Germline-derived CDR1 and CDR2 are MGHRA and YSYEKL. The CDR3 has 17 amino acids. CDR3 nucleotide sequence: TGCGCCAGCAGCCAAGCTCCAGCGGGAGGGGCCAGCGAGACCCAGTACTTC. Translation gives CASSQAPAGGASETQYF.

J is TRBJ1-2 and V is TRBV28; the match to TRBD1 covers 8 bases. V dropped 4 bases and J dropped 2; count of bases not matched to a gene: 9. CDR1 MDHEN and CDR2 SYDVKM come from the germline V gene. This CDR3 contains 16 residues. The CDR3 nucleotides are TGTGCCAGCAGTTCGCCAGGGGGCGCAATAAACTATGGCTACACCTTC. This codes for CASSSPGGAINYGYTF.

This sequence joins TRBV28 and TRBJ1-6, with 7 nucleotides matching TRBD1. This CDR3 comprises 16 residues. Trimming at V came to 7 bases and at J to 9 bases, leaving 15 bases not matched to a gene. CDR1 MDHEN and CDR2 SYDVKM come from the germline V gene. The CDR3 is CASTLRGLGDSSPLHF. In nucleotides, the CDR3 is TGTGCCAGCACCTTGAGGGGGCTAGGAGATAGTTCACCCCTCCACTTT.

The CDR3 is CASSVSGQGDSPLHF. The CDR3 bases are TGTGCCAGCAGCGTATCGGGACAGGGGGATTCACCCCTCCACTTT. V is TRBV9 and J is TRBJ1-6; 11 positions agree with TRBD1. V was clipped by 1 base and J by 8 bases; unmatched bases: 2. Germline V gene lookup returns CDR1 SGDLS and CDR2 YYNGEE. This CDR3 region has 15 residues.

V gene TRBV19 combines with J gene TRBJ2-3, with a tentative D call TRBD2 (6 bases). V was clipped by 4 bases and J by 4 bases, with 18 bases between them. The CDR3 is made up of 16 amino acids. Germline-derived CDR1 and CDR2 are LNHDA and SQIVND (reference sequence). This chain's CDR3 is CASSKGLPWGSDTQYF. CDR3 nucleotide sequence: TGTGCCAGTAGTAAGGGACTCCCTTGGGGCTCAGATACGCAGTATTTT.

The chain employs TRBV6-6 and TRBJ1-5; no reliable D call. The germline gives CDR1 MNHNY, CDR2 SVGAGI (reference sequence). The CDR3 sequence is 14 residues long. V lost 6 bases, J lost 5 bases, and 14 bases lay in between. Here the CDR3 DNA reads TGTGCCAGCAGCCGACGGGGAGTGGATCAGCCCCAGCATTTT. Protein: CASSRRGVDQPQHF.

V and J are TRBV5-1 and TRBJ2-5, with TRBD1 matching over 8 bases. CDR1 and CDR2 from the germline V gene are SGHRS and YFSETQ. CDR3 size: 14 residues. With 0 bases clipped from V and 5 bases from J, the junction kept 3 bases outside the gene matches. The DNA for the CDR3 is TGCGCCAGCAGCTTGGGGACAGGGATTGAGACCCAGTACTTC. It encodes CASSLGTGIETQYF.

The V call is TRBV11-2, the J call TRBJ2-5; TRBD1 matches 11 bases. The CDR3 is made up of 15 amino acids. Germline assignment: CDR1 SGHAT and CDR2 FQNNGV. Unmatched junction bases numbered 5, after V lost 5 bases and J lost 3 bases. CDR3 protein: CASSRTGGWEETQYF. The CDR3 bases are TGTGCCAGCAGCCGGACAGGGGGCTGGGAAGAGACCCAGTACTTC. The full variable domain, rest sourced from reference TRBV11-2 and TRBJ2-5, is EAGVAQSPRYKIIEKRQSVAFWCNPISGHATLYWYQQILGQGPKLLIQFQNNGVVDDSQLPKDRFSAERLKGVDSTLKIQPAKLEDSAVYLCASSRTGGWEETQYFGPGTRLLVL.

The chain is built from TRBV5-4 and TRBJ1-1; the match to TRBD1 covers 11 bases. After removal of 4 bases from V and 11 bases from J, the junction contained 4 bases not matched to a gene. The length of the CDR3 is 12 residues. Germline V lookup: CDR1 SGHNT, CDR2 YYREEE (reference sequence). The DNA for the CDR3 is TGTGCCAGCAGCGAAGGACAGGGGGCGGCTTTCTTT. It specifies CASSEGQGAAFF.

This clone was found once. V usage is TRBV7-2 and J usage is TRBJ1-1; D possibly corresponds to TRBD1 (5 bases). V was clipped by 11 bases and J by 1 base, with 17 bases between them. Per germline, CDR1 SGHTA and CDR2 FQGNSA. This CDR3 is built from 14 residues. The CDR3 DNA reads as TGTGCCTCTTCGGGCAGACAGCCGAACACTGAAGCTTTCTTT. It yields the protein CASSGRQPNTEAFF. Filled out from reference TRBV7-2 and TRBJ1-1, the complete variable domain reads GAGVSQSPSNKVTEKGKDVELRCDPISGHTALYWYRQSLGQGLEFLIYFQGNSAPDKSGLPSDRFSAERTGGSVSTLTIQRTQQEDSAVYLCASSGRQPNTEAFFGQGTRLTVV.

The chain has TRBV28 and TRBJ2-7; a weak D match, TRBD2 (5 bases). The CDR3 runs to 13 residues. CDR1 and CDR2 (germline): MDHEN, SYDVKM. The ends were cut back, 2 bases at V and 4 bases at J, with 9 bases in the middle. The CDR3, as DNA: TGTGCCAGCAGTTTACTAGGGAGATACGAGCAGTACTTC. Its translation: CASSLLGRYEQYF.

The rearrangement joins TRBV29-1 to TRBJ1-3; 10 bases match TRBD1. The V segment lost 6 bases and the J segment 2 bases; nucleotides outside the gene matches: 7. This CDR3 region has 15 residues. The germline V gene encodes CDR1 SQVTM and CDR2 ANQGSEA. The CDR3: CSVTYGQGAGNTIYF. Written as DNA, the CDR3 is TGCAGCGTGACCTACGGACAGGGGGCTGGAAACACCATATATTTT.